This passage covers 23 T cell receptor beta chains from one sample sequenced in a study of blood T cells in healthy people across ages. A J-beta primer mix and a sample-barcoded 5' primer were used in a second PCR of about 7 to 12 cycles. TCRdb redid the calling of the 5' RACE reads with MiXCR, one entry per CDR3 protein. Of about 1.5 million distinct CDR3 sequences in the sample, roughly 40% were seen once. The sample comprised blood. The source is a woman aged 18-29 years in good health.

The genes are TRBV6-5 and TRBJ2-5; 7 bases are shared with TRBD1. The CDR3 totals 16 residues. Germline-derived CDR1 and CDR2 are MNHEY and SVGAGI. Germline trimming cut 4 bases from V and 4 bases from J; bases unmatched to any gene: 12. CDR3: CASSSQGQLGVETQYF. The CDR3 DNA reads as TGTGCCAGCAGTTCACAGGGACAGTTAGGAGTAGAGACCCAGTACTTC.

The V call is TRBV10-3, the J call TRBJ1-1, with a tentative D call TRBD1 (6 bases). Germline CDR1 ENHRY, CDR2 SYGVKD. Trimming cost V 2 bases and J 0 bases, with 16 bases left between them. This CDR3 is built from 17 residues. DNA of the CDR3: TGTGCCATCAGTGAGACAAGGGGGAGGCAGATGAACACTGAAGCTTTCTTT. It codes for CAISETRGRQMNTEAFF.

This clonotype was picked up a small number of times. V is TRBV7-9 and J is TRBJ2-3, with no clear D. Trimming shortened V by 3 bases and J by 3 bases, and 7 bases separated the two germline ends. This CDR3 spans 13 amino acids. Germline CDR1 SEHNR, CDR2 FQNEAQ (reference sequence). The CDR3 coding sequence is TGTGCCAGCAGCTTTTTCGGGACAGATACGCAGTATTTT. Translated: CASSFFGTDTQYF.

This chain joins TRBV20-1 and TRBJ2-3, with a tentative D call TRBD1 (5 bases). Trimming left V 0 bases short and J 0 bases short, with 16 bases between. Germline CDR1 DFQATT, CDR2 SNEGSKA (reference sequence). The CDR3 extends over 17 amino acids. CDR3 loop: CSARDVTRASSTDTQYF. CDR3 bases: TGCAGTGCTAGAGATGTGACCAGGGCCTCTAGCACAGATACGCAGTATTTT.

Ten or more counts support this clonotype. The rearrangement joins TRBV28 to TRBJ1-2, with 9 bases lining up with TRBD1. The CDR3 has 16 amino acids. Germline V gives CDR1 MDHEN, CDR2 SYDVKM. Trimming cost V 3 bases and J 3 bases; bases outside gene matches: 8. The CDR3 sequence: CASSFTQGARYYGYTF. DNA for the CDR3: TGTGCCAGCAGTTTCACACAGGGGGCTAGGTACTATGGCTACACCTTC.

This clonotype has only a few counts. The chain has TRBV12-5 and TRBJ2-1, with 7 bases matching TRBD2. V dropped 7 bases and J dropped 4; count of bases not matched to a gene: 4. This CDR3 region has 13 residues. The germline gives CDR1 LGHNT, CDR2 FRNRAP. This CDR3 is CASAPGGYNEQFF. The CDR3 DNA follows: TGTGCTAGTGCCCCGGGAGGTTACAATGAGCAGTTCTTC.

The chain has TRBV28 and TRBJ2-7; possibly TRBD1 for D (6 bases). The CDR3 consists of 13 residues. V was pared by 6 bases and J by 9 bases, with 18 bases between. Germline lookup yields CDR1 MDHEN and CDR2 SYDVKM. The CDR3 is CASSREQGYVQYF. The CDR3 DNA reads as TGTGCCAGCAGCCGGGAACAGGGTTATGTGCAGTACTTC.

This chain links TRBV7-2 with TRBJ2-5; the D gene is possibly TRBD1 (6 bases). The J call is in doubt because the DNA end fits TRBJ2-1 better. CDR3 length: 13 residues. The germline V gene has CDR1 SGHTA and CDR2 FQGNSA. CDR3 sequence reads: CASSLANRETQFF. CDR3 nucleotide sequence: TGTGCCAGCAGCTTAGCAAACAGGGAGACCCAGTTCTTC.

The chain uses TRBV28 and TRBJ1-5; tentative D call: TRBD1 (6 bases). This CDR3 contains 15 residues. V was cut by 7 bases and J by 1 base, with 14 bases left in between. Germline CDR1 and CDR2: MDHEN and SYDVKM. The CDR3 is CASKTGTNSNQPQHF. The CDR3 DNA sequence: TGTGCCAGCAAAACCGGGACAAACAGCAATCAGCCCCAGCATTTT.

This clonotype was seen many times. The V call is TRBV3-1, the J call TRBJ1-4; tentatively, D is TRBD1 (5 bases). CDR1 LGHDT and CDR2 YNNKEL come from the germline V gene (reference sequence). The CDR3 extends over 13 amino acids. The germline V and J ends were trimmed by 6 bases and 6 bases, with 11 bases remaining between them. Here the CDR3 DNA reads TGTGCCAGCAGTCAGGGCGGGGATGAAAAACTGTTTTTT. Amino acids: CASSQGGDEKLFF.

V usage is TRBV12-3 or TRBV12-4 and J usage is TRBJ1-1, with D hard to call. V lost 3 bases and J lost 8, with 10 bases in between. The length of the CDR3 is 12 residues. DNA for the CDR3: TGTGCCAGCAGTTTGGGGTTTAGGGAAGCTTTCTTT. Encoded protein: CASSLGFREAFF.

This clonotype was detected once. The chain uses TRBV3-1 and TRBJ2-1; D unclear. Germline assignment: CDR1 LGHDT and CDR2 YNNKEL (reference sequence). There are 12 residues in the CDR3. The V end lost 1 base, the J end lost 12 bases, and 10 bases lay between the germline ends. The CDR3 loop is CASSQGAGLQFF. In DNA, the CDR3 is TGTGCCAGCAGCCAAGGGGCAGGCCTGCAGTTCTTC.

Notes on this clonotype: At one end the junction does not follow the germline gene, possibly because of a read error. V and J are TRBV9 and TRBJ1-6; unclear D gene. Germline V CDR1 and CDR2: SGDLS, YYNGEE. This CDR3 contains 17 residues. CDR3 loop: CGSSGPERSSYNSPLHF. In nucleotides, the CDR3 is TGTGGCAGCAGCGGCCCGGAGCGTAGCTCCTATAATTCACCCCTCCACTTT.

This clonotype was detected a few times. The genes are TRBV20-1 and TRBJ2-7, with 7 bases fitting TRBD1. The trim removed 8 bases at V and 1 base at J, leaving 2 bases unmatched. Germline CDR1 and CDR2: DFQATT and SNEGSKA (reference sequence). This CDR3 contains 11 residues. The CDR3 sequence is CSMDRSYEQYF. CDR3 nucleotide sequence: TGCAGTATGGACAGGTCCTACGAGCAGTACTTC.

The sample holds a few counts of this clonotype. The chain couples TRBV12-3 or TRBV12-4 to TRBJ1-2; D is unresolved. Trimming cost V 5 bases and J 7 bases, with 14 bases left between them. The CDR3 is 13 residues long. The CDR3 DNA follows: TGTGCCAGCAGTCCGGGCTCGTCGGGTGGCTACACCTTC. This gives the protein CASSPGSSGGYTF.

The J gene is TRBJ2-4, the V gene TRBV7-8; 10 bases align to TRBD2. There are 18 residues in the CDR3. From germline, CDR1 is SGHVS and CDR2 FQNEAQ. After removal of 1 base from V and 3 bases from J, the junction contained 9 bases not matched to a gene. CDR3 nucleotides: TGTGCCAGCAGCTTAGTGGGTCTAGCGGGAGTGGGCAAAAACATTCAGTACTTC. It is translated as CASSLVGLAGVGKNIQYF.

The CDR3 is CASSPRRKSDNSYNEQFF. For the CDR3, the DNA is TGTGCCAGCAGCCCGCGGAGGAAGAGCGATAACTCCTACAATGAGCAGTTCTTC. The chain employs TRBV11-2 and TRBJ2-1; D is perhaps TRBD2 (5 bases). The germline CDR1 and CDR2 sequences are SGHAT and FQNNGV. The CDR3 runs 18 residues. The ends were cut back, 5 bases at V and 0 bases at J, with 20 bases in the middle.

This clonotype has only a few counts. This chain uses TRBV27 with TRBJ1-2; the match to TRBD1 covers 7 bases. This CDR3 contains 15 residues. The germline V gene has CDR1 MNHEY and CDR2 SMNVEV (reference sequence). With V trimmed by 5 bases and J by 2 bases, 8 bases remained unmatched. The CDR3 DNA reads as TGTGCCAGCAGTCGCCGGGACAGACTGAACTATGGCTACACCTTC. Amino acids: CASSRRDRLNYGYTF.

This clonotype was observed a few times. The CDR3 is CASSVSRGAYNEQFF. For the CDR3, the DNA is TGTGCCAGCAGCGTATCTCGGGGGGCCTACAATGAGCAGTTCTTC. J is TRBJ2-1 and V is TRBV7-2; 7 bases line up with TRBD2. CDR3 length: 15 amino acids. V lost 5 bases, J lost 2 bases, and 6 bases stayed unmatched. Germline V gene sequence: CDR1 SGHTA, CDR2 FQGNSA.

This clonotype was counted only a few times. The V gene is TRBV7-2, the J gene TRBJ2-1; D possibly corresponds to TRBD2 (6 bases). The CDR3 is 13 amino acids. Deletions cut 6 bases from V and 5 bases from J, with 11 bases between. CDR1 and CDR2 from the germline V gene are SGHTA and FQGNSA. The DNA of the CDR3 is TGTGCCAGCAGAACCGGGACTCACAATGAGCAGTTCTTC. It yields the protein CASRTGTHNEQFF.

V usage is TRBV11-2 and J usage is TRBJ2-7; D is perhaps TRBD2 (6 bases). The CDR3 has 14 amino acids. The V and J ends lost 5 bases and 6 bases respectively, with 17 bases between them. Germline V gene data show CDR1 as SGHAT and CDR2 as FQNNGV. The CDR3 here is CASSRPGTPPEQYF. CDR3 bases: TGTGCCAGCAGCCGCCCGGGGACTCCACCCGAGCAGTACTTC.

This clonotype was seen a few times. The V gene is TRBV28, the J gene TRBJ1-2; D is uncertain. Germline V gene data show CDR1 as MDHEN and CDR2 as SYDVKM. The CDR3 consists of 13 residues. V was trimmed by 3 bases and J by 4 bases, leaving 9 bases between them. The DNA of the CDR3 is TGTGCCAGCAGTTTTTCGGCACCCTATGGCTACACCTTC. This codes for CASSFSAPYGYTF.

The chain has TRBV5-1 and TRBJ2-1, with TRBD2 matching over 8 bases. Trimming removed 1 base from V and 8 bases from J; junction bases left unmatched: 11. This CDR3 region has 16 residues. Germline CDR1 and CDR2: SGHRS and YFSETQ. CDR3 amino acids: CASSLTSGPKSYEQFF. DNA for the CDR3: TGCGCCAGCAGCTTGACTAGCGGCCCAAAGAGCTATGAGCAGTTCTTC.